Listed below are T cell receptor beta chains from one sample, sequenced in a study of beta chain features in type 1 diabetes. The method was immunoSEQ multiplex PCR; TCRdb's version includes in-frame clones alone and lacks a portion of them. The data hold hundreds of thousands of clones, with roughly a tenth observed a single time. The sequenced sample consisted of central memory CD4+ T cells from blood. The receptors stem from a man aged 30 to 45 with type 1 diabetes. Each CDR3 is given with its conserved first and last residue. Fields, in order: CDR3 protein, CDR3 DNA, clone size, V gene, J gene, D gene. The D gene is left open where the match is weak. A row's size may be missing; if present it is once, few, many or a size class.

CDR3: CASSLVPAGGADTQYF
DNA: TGTGCCAGCAGCTTAGTTCCAGCCGGGGGTGCAGATACGCAGTATTTT
size: NA
V: TRBV7-6
J: TRBJ2-3
D: NA

CDR3: CASSPNLGPTGEQYF
DNA: TGTGCCAGCAGCCCGAATCTGGGCCCCACGGGAGAGCAGTACTTC
size: NA
V: TRBV25-1
J: TRBJ2-7
D: NA

CDR3: CASTSGGSNQPQHF
DNA: TGTGCCAGCACATCCGGGGGGAGCAATCAGCCCCAGCATTTT
size: few
V: TRBV2
J: TRBJ1-5
D: NA

CDR3: CASSQDVGGRRSPLHF
DNA: TGCGCCAGCAGCCAAGATGTAGGTGGAAGGCGTTCACCCCTCCACTTT
size: NA
V: TRBV4-1
J: TRBJ1-6
D: NA

CDR3: CASSYSMSGLFSPLHF
DNA: TGTGCCAGCAGTTACTCGATGTCGGGGTTATTTTCACCCCTCCACTTT
size: few
V: TRBV6-5
J: TRBJ1-6
D: NA

CDR3: CASSSNAGQGAGGANVLTF
DNA: TGTGCCAGCAGCTCAAATGCGGGACAGGGGGCAGGTGGGGCCAACGTCCTGACTTTC
size: NA
V: TRBV7-2
J: TRBJ2-6
D: TRBD1

CDR3: CASSPEGGAASYNEQFF
DNA: TGCGCCAGCAGCCCCGAAGGCGGGGCGGCCTCCTACAATGAGCAGTTCTTC
size: few
V: TRBV5-1
J: TRBJ2-1
D: NA

CDR3: CASSLRGPDNSPLHF
DNA: TGTGCCAGCAGCCTCAGGGGGCCGGATAATTCACCCCTCCACTTT
size: NA
V: TRBV5-6
J: TRBJ1-6
D: TRBD1

CDR3: CASSGQFNTEAFF
DNA: TGTGCCAGCAGTGGCCAGTTTAACACTGAAGCTTTCTTT
size: NA
V: TRBV2
J: TRBJ1-1
D: NA

CDR3: CASSLGQGAQETQYF
DNA: TGTGCCAGCAGCTTGGGACAGGGGGCCCAAGAGACCCAGTACTTC
size: few
V: TRBV7-9
J: TRBJ2-5
D: TRBD1

CDR3: CASSEYLGEAKQETQYF
DNA: TGTGCCAGCAGTGAATATTTGGGGGAGGCAAAACAAGAGACCCAGTACTTC
size: NA
V: TRBV25-1
J: TRBJ2-5
D: NA

CDR3: CASSLEHGTRSSTDTQYF
DNA: TGTGCCAGCAGCTTAGAACACGGGACTCGAAGTAGCACAGATACGCAGTATTTT
size: NA
V: TRBV7-2
J: TRBJ2-3
D: NA

CDR3: CASSFFLAGAGTGELFF
DNA: TGTGCCAGCAGCTTCTTCCTAGCGGGGGCCGGCACCGGGGAGCTGTTTTTT
size: few
V: TRBV7-8
J: TRBJ2-2
D: TRBD2

CDR3: CASSQEKRGADTQYF
DNA: TGCGCCAGCAGCCAAGAAAAGCGGGGCGCAGATACGCAGTATTTT
size: few
V: TRBV4-3
J: TRBJ2-3
D: TRBD2

CDR3: CASSIEDGEAFF
DNA: TGTGCCAGTAGTATAGAAGACGGGGAGGCTTTCTTT
size: few
V: TRBV19
J: TRBJ1-1
D: NA

CDR3: CASSPQGQPQETQYF
DNA: TGTGCCAGCTCACCCCAAGGACAGCCCCAAGAGACCCAGTACTTC
size: NA
V: TRBV18
J: TRBJ2-5
D: NA

CDR3: CASSSRTGDVSQPQHF
DNA: TGTGCCAGTAGTTCACGGACAGGCGACGTGAGCCAGCCCCAGCATTTT
size: few
V: TRBV19
J: TRBJ1-5
D: TRBD1